This paragraph reports one T cell receptor (beta chain). This specimen comes from a study of shared T cell receptors in the human thymus. Germline loops: CDR1 LNHDA, CDR2 SQIVND (reference sequence). V dropped 0 bases and J dropped 5; count of bases not matched to a gene: 8. This CDR3 comprises 16 residues. Clones were read by immunoSEQ multiplex PCR, and TCRdb kept only the in-frame ones, dropping some. This table has 500,000 to 850,000 clones, approximately 87% appearing once. These data were likewise used in another study, on human thymus T cells. That paper notes: Having surgery to correct congenital heart defects, healthy Finnish infants acted as the donors. Thymic material originated from resections removed in the course of corrective heart surgery. Usage of V and J genes appeared biased in thymic and blood repertoires. Related work found strong thymic repertoire overlap between unrelated individuals.

This TCR was recovered from a boy in the first two years of life with a congenital heart defect. The chain couples TRBV19 to TRBJ2-7; 9 bases are a match to TRBD2. The sequenced sample was thymocytes. The CDR3 nucleotides read TGTGCCAGTAGTATAGATGCTGCGGGAGGGTCCCACGAGCAGTACTTC. This encodes CASSIDAAGGSHEQYF.